This TCR beta chain was retrieved from a study of shared clonotypes between healthy human individuals (TCRdb year 2020). Broadly, across the study: A couple of women and three men aged 18 to 49 years were included in the cohort. For each donor, CD4 naive and CD4 memory were each run on three plates, CD8 naive on two plates, and CD8 memory on one plate. The study deeply sequenced blood TCR repertoires of several healthy adults to estimate repertoire size and the extent of clonotype sharing between individuals. Different laboratories and diverse techniques were used to prepare libraries and sequence TCR repertoires, to increase sequencing depth and limit assay-specific biases. Each donor's leukapheresis produced roughly between about 0.8 and 10 billion PBMCs. Results and caveats for the whole study, not just this receptor: The small number of donors limited the genetic and exposure-history diversity represented. Even with the large sequencing depth, rarefaction of the sorted-subset datasets indicated that sequencing was incomplete. Sampling was restricted to blood, and TCR repertoires in tissues likely differ from the TCR repertoires found in blood. Pairwise subsampling indicated that sequencing depth was expected to affect the degree of clonotype sharing among donors. Sharing across several donors was observed for around 5% of naive CD4, 3.5% of naive CD8, about 2.3% of memory CD4, and about 0.39% of memory CD8 clonotypes. Estimated clonotype richness was generally larger for naive than for memory subsets. Clonotypes shared by all four sorted-subset donors showed higher generation probabilities than non-shared clonotypes.

CD8 naive samples were obtained by positive selection for CCR7 among CD45RO-negative cells, yielding a CD45RA+CCR7+ population from which TemRA cells were excluded. The donors were healthy, HIV-negative adults who had no recently reported acute infections or vaccinations. Only Caucasian adults living in Nashville, Tennessee, USA were represented among the donors. After blood collection by leukapheresis, PBMCs were isolated using Ficoll-Histopaque density gradient centrifugation and then cryopreserved in the vapor phase of liquid nitrogen. Analytical flow cytometry was used to check the purity and quantity of each magnetically sorted T cell population. From each sorted fraction, genomic DNA was isolated and quantified by UV absorbance on a Nanodrop 2000c. Note on this clone: Its specific antigen is unknown. Base qualities are not provided; no much larger clone lies one nucleotide away.

From the cysteine up to the phenylalanine, the CDR3 has a length of 14 residues. Of the read, only the CDR3 DNA is kept; its 42 bases are in frame from base 1. The junction carries 14 bases between V and J, which are trimmed by 0 bases and 7 bases respectively. CDR1 and CDR2 (SGDLS, YYNGEE) derive from the germline V gene. Using the deep immunoSEQ assay, multiplex PCR amplified TCR CDR3 regions from genomic DNA. Extracted genomic DNA from each cell subset was spread evenly across all wells of several immunoSEQ 96-well plates, with each plate serving as a replicate. Each replicate PCR for sorted subsets received 150 to 250 ng genomic DNA, equal to some 32,000 T cell genomes. The purified libraries were quantified using a Qubit 3.0 fluorometer, sized with a Bioanalyzer 2100, and then quantified again using the KAPA Library Quantification kit. Each immunoSEQ 96-well plate was sequenced on its own single-read 150-cycle Illumina NextSeq 550 flow cell. As for the authors' bioinformatics: The immunoSEQ output contained only junctional sequences without quality scores, so filtering could not match that applied to full-length reads. To assign V/J genes and CDR3, sequences were annotated against IMGT germline references using PyIR, a Python wrapper for IgBLAST v1.9. Reads were removed for weak V/J assignments (E-value above 1e-6), missing CDR3, stop codons, out-of-frame junctions, or ambiguous translated residues. V3J clonotypes were defined by identical inferred V gene, J gene, and CDR3 amino acid sequence. Percentage overlap between repertoires was computed as shared unique clonotypes divided by the size of the smaller repertoire. Repertoire richness was assessed with RTK rarefaction, the Chao1 estimator, and Recon v2.1 estimates of unobserved clonotypes. Generation probabilities for all TCRbeta clonotypes obtained by the gDNA method from a few donors were computed using OLGA. The immuneACCESS repertoire file appears here via TCRdb, limited to in-frame rearrangements. These files lack a portion of the clones; in checked studies, under half of the deficit traces to unresolved V genes, and the cause of the others is not known. That table furnishes V, J and clone size, whereas the DNA furnished D and trimming. The sample data list around 1.9 million clones, and roughly 91% of these were observed just once. Jointly, the top ten make up 1.7% of the sample.

The sequenced material came from naive CD8+ T cells from PBMCs. What this sample's cell subset or site label stands for: CD45RA+CCR7+. The sequence links TRBV9 to TRBJ2-7; TRBD1 is possibly the D segment (5 matching bases). The source is a man between 18 and 35 years old in good health. Some clones in this sample may be carry-over from other donors' samples. The CDR3 corresponds to CASSVGKGRREQYF. The sequenced DNA is TGTGCCAGCAGCGTAGGAAAGGGGCGTAGGGAGCAGTACTTC. Reference TRBV9 and TRBJ2-7 proteins supply the regions before and after the CDR3; the full variable domain is: DSGVTQTPKHLITATGQRVTLRCSPRSGDLSVYWYQQSLDQGLQFLIQYYNGEERAKGNILERFSAQQFPDLHSELNLSSLELGDSALYFCASSVGKGRREQYFGPGTRLTVT.